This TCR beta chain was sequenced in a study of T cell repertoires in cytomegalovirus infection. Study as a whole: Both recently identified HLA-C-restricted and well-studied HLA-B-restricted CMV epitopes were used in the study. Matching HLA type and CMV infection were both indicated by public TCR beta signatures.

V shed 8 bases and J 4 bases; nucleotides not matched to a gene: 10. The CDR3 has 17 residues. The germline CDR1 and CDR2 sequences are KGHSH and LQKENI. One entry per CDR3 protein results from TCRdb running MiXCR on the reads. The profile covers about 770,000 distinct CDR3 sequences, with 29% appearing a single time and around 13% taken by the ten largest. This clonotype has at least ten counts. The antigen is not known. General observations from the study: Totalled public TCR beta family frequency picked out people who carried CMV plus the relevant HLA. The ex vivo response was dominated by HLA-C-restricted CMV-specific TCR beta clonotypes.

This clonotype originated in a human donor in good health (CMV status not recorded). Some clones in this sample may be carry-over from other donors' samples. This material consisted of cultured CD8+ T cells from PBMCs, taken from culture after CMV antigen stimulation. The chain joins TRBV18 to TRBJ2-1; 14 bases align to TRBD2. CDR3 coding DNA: TGTGCCAGCAGCCCGGGGACTAGCGGGGGCCCTTACAATGAGCAGTTCTTC. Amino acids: CASSPGTSGGPYNEQFF. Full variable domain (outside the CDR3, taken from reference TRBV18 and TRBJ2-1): NAGVMQNPRHLVRRRGQEARLRCSPMKGHSHVYWYRQLPEEGLKFMVYLQKENIIDESGMPKERFSAEFPKEGPSILRIQQVVRGDSAAYFCASSPGTSGGPYNEQFFGPGTRLTVL.